These 26 T cell receptor beta chains share one sample of origin, sequenced in a study of CD8+CD57+ T cells in acquired aplastic anemia. Sequencing involved patients with CD8+CD57+ cell expansion previously shown by flow cytometry. According to the study, genomic DNA was the template for TCR beta VDJ and CDR3 profiling. TCRdb processed the reads anew with MiXCR; each CDR3 protein has one entry. There are fewer than 250,000 distinct CDR3 sequences in the sample; about 44% occur only once, and over 7.5% lies in the top ten. Sequencing input: sorted CD4+, CD8+, or CD8+CD57+ T cells (not recorded which) from PBMCs. The receptor set was obtained from a human donor with aplastic anemia.

Comment on this clonotype: A much larger clone lies a single base off, so this may be a read error. The chain has TRBV7-9 and TRBJ2-7, with D tentatively TRBD1 (6 bases). The CDR3 totals 15 residues. Trimming removed 1 base at V and 1 base at J, with 11 bases between. CDR1 and CDR2 (germline): SEHNR, FQNEAQ (reference sequence). The CDR3, as DNA: TGTGCCAGCAGCTTAGTGCCCCAGGGGTCCTACGAGCAGTACTTC. This encodes CASSLVPQGSYEQYF.

This clonotype was picked up many times. The chain has TRBV13 and TRBJ2-1; D is undetermined. V shed 4 bases and J shed 6 bases, with 13 bases lying between them. Germline V gene sequence: CDR1 PRHDT, CDR2 FYEKMQ (reference sequence). There are 14 residues in the CDR3. The DNA for the CDR3 is TGTGCCAGCAGCTCCGGTAGATACGGCAATGAGCAGTTCTTC. Its protein is CASSSGRYGNEQFF.

CDR3 protein: CSAETRLAGGIKSYEQYF. The CDR3 nucleotides are TGCAGTGCTGAAACTCGACTAGCGGGGGGTATAAAATCCTACGAGCAGTACTTC. The V call is TRBV20-1, the J call TRBJ2-7, with 13 bases fitting TRBD2. CDR1 and CDR2 from the germline V gene are DFQATT and SNEGSKA (reference sequence). With V trimmed by 5 bases and J by 1 base, 14 bases remained unmatched. The CDR3 is made up of 18 amino acids.

Ten or more counts support this clonotype. The chain uses TRBV12-3 or TRBV12-4 and TRBJ1-3; possible D gene TRBD1, 5 bases. Trimming removed 2 bases at V and 2 bases at J, with 10 bases between. CDR3 length: 15 residues. This CDR3 reads CASSLQVRAGNTIYF. DNA for the CDR3: TGTGCCAGCAGTTTACAGGTCAGGGCTGGAAACACCATATATTTT.

The chain combines TRBV14 with TRBJ1-1; maybe TRBD1 (5 bases). V dropped 4 bases and J dropped 1 base, with 13 bases sitting between them. This CDR3 region has 15 residues. The germline V gene encodes CDR1 SGHDN and CDR2 FVKESK. The CDR3 nucleotides are TGTGCCAGCAGCCCCGGATCCACAGGGAACACTGAAGCTTTCTTT. This translates into CASSPGSTGNTEAFF. Full variable domain (rest looked up from reference TRBV14 and TRBJ1-1): EAGVTQFPSHSVIEKGQTVTLRCDPISGHDNLYWYRRVMGKEIKFLLHFVKESKQDESGMPNNRFLAERTGGTYSTLKVQPAELEDSGVYFCASSPGSTGNTEAFFGQGTRLTVV.

This clonotype was found once. The CDR3 DNA reads as TGCAGTGCTAGGAGGGACGGGAGCTCCTATAATTCACCCCTCCACTTT. It specifies CSARRDGSSYNSPLHF. V and J are TRBV20-1 and TRBJ1-6; possible D gene TRBD1, 5 bases. The CDR3 covers 16 residues. Per germline, CDR1 DFQATT and CDR2 SNEGSKA (reference sequence). With 3 bases removed from V and 0 bases from J, the gap between germline ends came to 12 bases.

This clonotype was counted at least ten times. This sequence joins TRBV6-4 and TRBJ2-2; D is unclear. The length of the CDR3 is 13 residues. Trimming stripped 0 bases from V and 6 bases from J, with 5 bases between. Germline assignment: CDR1 MRHNA and CDR2 SNTAGT. The CDR3 DNA sequence: TGTGCCAGCAGTGACTCGTTATCCGGGGAGCTGTTTTTT. Amino acids: CASSDSLSGELFF.

This clonotype was found many times. CDR3 sequence reads: CASSHGSTGYIGSPLHF. The CDR3 region has the DNA TGTGCCAGCAGCCACGGTTCGACAGGTTACATCGGTTCACCCCTCCACTTT. This sequence joins TRBV14 and TRBJ1-6, with D perhaps matching TRBD1 (6 bases). Trimming removed 3 bases at V and 9 bases at J, with 21 bases between. Germline V CDR1 and CDR2: SGHDN, FVKESK. The CDR3 sequence is 17 residues long.

Only a few counts were recorded for this clonotype. The chain recombines TRBV29-1 with TRBJ1-2, with D maybe TRBD1 (6 bases). Trimming left V 6 bases short and J 2 bases short, with 10 bases between. This CDR3 contains 12 residues. Germline CDR1 reads SQVTM; CDR2 reads ANQGSEA. The CDR3 sequence is CSVDRRNYGYTF. The DNA for the CDR3 is TGCAGCGTGGACAGAAGAAACTATGGCTACACCTTC.

As regards this clonotype: A much more abundant neighbour one base away suggests this may be a read error. V usage is TRBV10-3 and J usage is TRBJ2-3; no definite D call. Trimming shortened V by 4 bases and J by 3 bases, and 8 bases separated the two germline ends. Germline CDR1 and CDR2: ENHRY and SYGVKD. The CDR3 covers 13 residues. The CDR3 region is CAISVSRTDTQYF. CDR3 sequence (DNA): TGTGCCATCAGTGTGTCTAGAACAGATACGCAGTATTTT.

Worth noting for this clonotype: One end of the junction is discordant with germline, which a read error may explain. The chain carries TRBV9 and TRBJ2-7; weak D call: TRBD2 (7 bases). This CDR3 is 14 amino acids long. Germline assignment: CDR1 SGDLS and CDR2 YYNGEE. CDR3 in DNA: TGTGCCAGCAGCACGGGGGGCAGCTCATACGTGCAGTACTTC. Translated, it gives CASSTGGSSYVQYF.

This clonotype was seen only once. This chain joins TRBV20-1 and TRBJ1-5; D ambiguous. Trimming took off 3 bases at V and 2 bases at J, with 14 bases between the two ends. The length of the CDR3 is 15 residues. CDR1 is DFQATT, CDR2 SNEGSKA, per germline (reference sequence). In DNA form, the CDR3 reads TGCAGTGCTAGCCCCGGGAAGGCGCGCAATCAGCCCCAGCATTTT. Its translation: CSASPGKARNQPQHF.

In this sample, this clonotype turned up a few times. A single base separates this from a much larger clone, so it may be a read error. No conserved phenylalanine or tryptophan is present at the end of the CDR3, so a read error is the likely explanation. This chain links TRBV12-3 or TRBV12-4 with TRBJ1-6; TRBD1 agrees at 9 bases. The V and J ends lost 2 bases and 7 bases, in that order; junction bases with no gene match: 6. The CDR3 runs to 16 residues. CDR3 sequence reads: CASSLTGTGQNSPLHS. CDR3 DNA sequence: TGTGCCAGCAGTTTAACAGGGACAGGGCAAAATTCACCCCTCCACTCT.

This chain joins TRBV7-9 and TRBJ1-1; no firm D call. Germline V gives CDR1 SEHNR, CDR2 FQNEAQ (reference sequence). CDR3 length: 12 amino acids. The germline V and J ends were trimmed by 9 bases and 4 bases, with 12 bases remaining between them. CDR3 coding DNA: TGTGCCAGTACCGGGGTGGGCACTGAAGCTTTCTTT. As protein: CASTGVGTEAFF.

The rearrangement links TRBV25-1 to TRBJ2-1, with D perhaps given as TRBD1 or TRBD2 (6 bases each). V shed 0 bases and J shed 1 base, with 16 bases lying between them. This CDR3 is 18 amino acids long. Germline CDR1 MGHDK, CDR2 SYGVNS. CDR3: CASSEYLRRDTSYNEQFF. The DNA for the CDR3 is TGTGCCAGCAGTGAATATCTCAGGAGGGACACGTCCTACAATGAGCAGTTCTTC.

The count of this clonotype is one. This chain uses TRBV19 with TRBJ2-2; no definite D call. The V end lost 2 bases, the J end lost 5 bases, and 9 bases lay between the germline ends. This CDR3 contains 14 residues. CDR1 and CDR2 from the germline V gene are LNHDA and SQIVND (reference sequence). CDR3 region: CASSINSWTGELFF. The CDR3 DNA reads TGTGCCAGTAGTATAAACTCGTGGACCGGGGAGCTGTTTTTT. Using reference TRBV19 and TRBJ2-2 for the parts outside the CDR3, the full variable domain is DGGITQSPKYLFRKEGQNVTLSCEQNLNHDAMYWYRQDPGQGLRLIYYSQIVNDFQKGDIAEGYSVSREKKESFPLTVTSAQKNPTAFYLCASSINSWTGELFFGEGSRLTVL.

At least ten counts were recorded for this clonotype. The chain joins TRBV28 to TRBJ1-1; D is unresolved. With 3 bases removed from V and 0 bases from J, the gap between germline ends came to 11 bases. In germline, CDR1 is MDHEN, CDR2 SYDVKM. This CDR3 spans 15 amino acids. The CDR3 loop is CASSFTRRLNTEAFF. The CDR3 DNA sequence: TGTGCCAGCAGTTTTACTCGCAGGTTGAACACTGAAGCTTTCTTT.

As regards this clonotype: A read error may be the cause here, since a much bigger clone is one base away. The genes are TRBV4-2 and TRBJ2-7; 7 bases are a match to TRBD2. This CDR3 spans 15 amino acids. Germline V gives CDR1 LGHNA, CDR2 YNFKEQ. CDR3 DNA: TGTACCAGCAGCCAAGATACTAGCGTGTTACGTGGGCAGTACTTC. Protein: CTSSQDTSVLRGQYF.

V usage is TRBV10-3 and J usage is TRBJ2-7; a weak D match, TRBD1 (6 bases). Trimming removed 2 bases from V and 2 bases from J, with 7 bases in between. This CDR3 has 13 amino acids. Looked up from germline, CDR1 is ENHRY and CDR2 is SYGVKD. CDR3 loop: CAISETGPYEQYF. CDR3 bases: TGTGCCATCAGTGAGACAGGGCCCTACGAGCAGTACTTC.

This clonotype was seen many times. J is TRBJ1-5 and V is TRBV5-8, with TRBD1 matching 8 bases. Germline assignment: CDR1 SGHTS and CDR2 YDEGEE. With 3 bases clipped from V and 2 bases from J, the junction kept 1 base outside the gene matches. CDR3 size: 14 residues. In DNA, the CDR3 is TGTGCCAGCAGCTCGGGACAGGGCAATCAGCCCCAGCATTTT. Translation gives CASSSGQGNQPQHF.

The V call is TRBV7-8, the J call TRBJ2-3; 14 nucleotides line up with TRBD2. The germline V gene encodes CDR1 SGHVS and CDR2 FQNEAQ. V trimming: 4 bases; J trimming: 1 base; junction bases outside the gene matches: 1. This CDR3 contains 16 residues. CDR3 residues: CASSSGLAGGTDTQYF. The CDR3 DNA is TGTGCCAGCAGCTCGGGACTAGCGGGGGGCACAGATACGCAGTATTTT.

This clonotype was picked up many times. V usage is TRBV7-9 and J usage is TRBJ2-7; 9 bases fit TRBD1. This CDR3 comprises 15 residues. Trimming at V came to 4 bases and at J to 6 bases, leaving 10 bases not matched to a gene. Germline loops: CDR1 SEHNR, CDR2 FQNEAQ (reference sequence). The DNA of the CDR3 is TGTGCCAGCAGCTCAGGACAGGGGACTATTGGCGAGCAGTACTTC. Translated, it gives CASSSGQGTIGEQYF.

In its sample, this clonotype was seen many times. This chain connects TRBV20-1 to TRBJ2-7; a weak D match, TRBD1 (6 bases). CDR3 length: 12 amino acids. CDR1 is DFQATT and CDR2 is SNEGSKA in the germline V gene (reference sequence). Deletions cut 7 bases from V and 5 bases from J, with 15 bases between. In DNA form, the CDR3 reads TGCAGTGGATCCAACAGGGACCACGAGCAGTACTTC. Its translation: CSGSNRDHEQYF.

This clonotype was recorded many times. The V and J genes are TRBV9 and TRBJ2-3; D unclear. The germline CDR1 and CDR2 sequences are SGDLS and YYNGEE. V lost 2 bases and J lost 2, with 6 bases in between. CDR3 length: 13 amino acids. CDR3 nucleotides: TGTGCCAGCAGCGTGGAGTCCACAGATACGCAGTATTTT. Amino acids: CASSVESTDTQYF. Full variable domain (missing parts from reference TRBV9 and TRBJ2-3): DSGVTQTPKHLITATGQRVTLRCSPRSGDLSVYWYQQSLDQGLQFLIQYYNGEERAKGNILERFSAQQFPDLHSELNLSSLELGDSALYFCASSVESTDTQYFGPGTRLTVL.

This clonotype has a handful of counts. This sequence joins TRBV2 and TRBJ1-5; no firm D call. This CDR3 spans 14 amino acids. V lost 3 bases to trimming and J lost 5 bases, with 11 bases between them. CDR1 is SNHLY and CDR2 is FYNNEI in the germline V gene. The CDR3 spells CASSEVVDDQPQHF. CDR3 bases: TGTGCCAGCAGTGAGGTGGTTGACGATCAGCCCCAGCATTTT.

There are many counts of this clonotype. The rearrangement uses TRBV9 and TRBJ2-1; D call uncertain. From germline, CDR1 is SGDLS and CDR2 YYNGEE. V lost 3 bases and J lost 1, with 14 bases in between. The CDR3 has 16 amino acids. The CDR3 DNA reads TGTGCCAGCAGCGCCCCCCTGAAGCTATCCTACAATGAGCAGTTCTTC. Translated: CASSAPLKLSYNEQFF.